The clone carrying this TCR beta chain was seen repeatedly, ten times or more. Its antigen is still unknown. The CDR3 contains 19 residues. The V and J ends lost 1 base and 0 bases respectively, with 20 bases between them. Germline-derived CDR1 and CDR2 are SGHNT and YYREEE (reference sequence). A TCRbeta library incorporating unique molecular identifiers was prepared. Each CDR3 protein is one row after TCRdb ran MiXCR on the PCR reads. The sample has approximately 300,000 distinct CDR3 sequences; around a tenth are singletons. This record belongs to a study of T-cell reconstitution after alpha-beta-depleted transplantation in children. Findings and caveats of the study: Some patients' high day-60 TCRbeta diversity was attributed to recipient cells surviving conditioning. From newly produced T cells came most of the T-cell counts and diversity one year after transplant.

The sequence was obtained from a male patient aged 2-15 years who had a stem cell transplant for chronic granulomatous disease, so the T cells may come from the graft donor. This chain connects TRBV5-4 to TRBJ2-1, with unresolved D. The sequenced sample was peripheral blood, obtained 180 days after TCRalphabeta/CD19-depleted stem cell transplant. The CDR3 loop reads CASSLPTPSRRYSYNEQFF. CDR3 in DNA: TGTGCCAGCAGCTTGCCGACTCCCTCCCGTAGATACTCCTACAATGAGCAGTTCTTC.